This T cell receptor (beta chain) came from a study of technical replicates of blood from a handful of donors. The table came from immunoSEQ multiplex PCR; TCRdb's copy has only in-frame clones and leaves some out. In the table there are some 49,000 clones, 90% to 95% of which are singletons. Trimming took 1 base from V and 2 from J; bases not matched to a gene: 17. Germline V gives CDR1 LNHDA, CDR2 SQIVND (reference sequence). The CDR3 contains 20 residues. The clonotype comes from a human donor in good health. Some clones in this sample may be carry-over from other donors' samples. Input material: PBMCs. The V gene is TRBV19, the J gene TRBJ1-5; 7 nucleotides line up with TRBD1. DNA of the CDR3: TGTGCCAGTAGTATAGGGAGGCGGAACAGGGGAATGGGCCGCAATCAGCCCCAGCATTTT. It is translated as CASSIGRRNRGMGRNQPQHF.